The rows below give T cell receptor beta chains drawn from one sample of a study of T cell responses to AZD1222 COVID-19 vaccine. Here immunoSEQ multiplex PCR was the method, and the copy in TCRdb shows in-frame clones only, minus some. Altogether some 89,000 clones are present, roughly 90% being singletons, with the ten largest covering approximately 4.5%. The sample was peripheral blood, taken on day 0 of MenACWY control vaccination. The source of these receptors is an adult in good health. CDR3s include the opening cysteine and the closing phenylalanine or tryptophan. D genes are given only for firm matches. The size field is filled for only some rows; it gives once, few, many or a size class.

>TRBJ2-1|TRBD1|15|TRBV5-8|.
TGTGCCAGCAGCTCCGGGGACAGGGGCTACAATGAGCAGTTCTTC
CASSSGDRGYNEQFF
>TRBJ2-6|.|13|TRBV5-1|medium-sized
TGCGCCAGCGGGGAAGCTGGGGCCAACGTCCTGACTTTC
CASGEAGANVLTF
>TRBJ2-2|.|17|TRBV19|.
TGTGCCAGTAGTAGGGGATCGAGGACGGCCACCACCGGGGAGCTGTTTTTT
CASSRGSRTATTGELFF
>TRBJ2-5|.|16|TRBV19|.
TGTGCCAGTAGTATCCGACCCGTCGTGTTTCAAGAGACCCAGTACTTC
CASSIRPVVFQETQYF
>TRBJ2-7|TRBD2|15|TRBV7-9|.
TGTGCCAGCGGGGATCCTAGCGGGAGAGCCTACGAGCAGTACTTC
CASGDPSGRAYEQYF
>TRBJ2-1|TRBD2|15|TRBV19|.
TGTGCCAGTACGACTAGCGGGAGAAAGGGCAATGAGCAGTTCTTC
CASTTSGRKGNEQFF
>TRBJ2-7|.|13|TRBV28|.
TGTGCCAGCAGTTTGGGGGGGCTCCACGAGCAGTACTTC
CASSLGGLHEQYF
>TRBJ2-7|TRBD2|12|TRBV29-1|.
TGCAGCGTTGTGGAGGTTTGGGGGGGGCAGTACTTC
CSVVEVWGGQYF
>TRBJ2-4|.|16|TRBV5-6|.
TGTGCCAGCAGCAGCTACGGACACTCCGGCAAAAACATTCAGTACTTC
CASSSYGHSGKNIQYF
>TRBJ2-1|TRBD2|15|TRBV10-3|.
TGTGCCATCAGTGTTAGCGGGGGGGTAAACAATGAGCAGTTCTTC
CAISVSGGVNNEQFF
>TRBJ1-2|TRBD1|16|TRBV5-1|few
TGCGCCAGCAGCCCAAGGACAGGGGGCTTCGGCTATGGCTACACCTTC
CASSPRTGGFGYGYTF
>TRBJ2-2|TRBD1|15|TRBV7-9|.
TGTGCCAGCAGCTTTGACAGGGGGCACGCCGGGGAGCTGTTTTTT
CASSFDRGHAGELFF
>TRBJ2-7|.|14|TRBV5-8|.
TGTGCCAGCAGCTTCCGGACCTTAACCAACGAGCAGTACTTC
CASSFRTLTNEQYF
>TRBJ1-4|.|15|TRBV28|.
TGTGCCAGCAGTTCCTTGAACACTGGTAATGAAAAACTGTTTTTT
CASSSLNTGNEKLFF
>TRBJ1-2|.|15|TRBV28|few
TGTGCCAGCAGTTTAAAGGGAGGACTCTCGTATGGCTACACCTTC
CASSLKGGLSYGYTF
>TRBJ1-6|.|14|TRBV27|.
TGTGCCAGCAGTTTCTGGAGGGACAATTCACCCCTCCACTTT
CASSFWRDNSPLHF
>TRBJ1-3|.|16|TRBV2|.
TGTGCCAGCAGTGAATCTCGGGGGCTGAGTGGAAACACCATATATTTT
CASSESRGLSGNTIYF
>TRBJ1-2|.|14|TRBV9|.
TGTGCCAGCAGCACGGGACAACCAGTAGATGGCTACACCTTC
CASSTGQPVDGYTF
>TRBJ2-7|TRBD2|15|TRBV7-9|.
TGTGCCAGCAGCCGTGGACTAGCGGGATCCTACGAGCAGTACTTC
CASSRGLAGSYEQYF
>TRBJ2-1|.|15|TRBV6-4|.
TGTGCCAGCAGTGAGGTCGGCGGGGCTGCCAATGAGCAGTTCTTC
CASSEVGGAANEQFF
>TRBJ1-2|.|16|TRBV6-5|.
TGTGCCAGCAGTTACGGCCGGGTCACAGTCGGCTATGGCTACACCTTC
CASSYGRVTVGYGYTF
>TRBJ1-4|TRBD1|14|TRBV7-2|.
TGTGCCAGCAGCCCAGGACAGGCCAGGGAAAAACTGTTTTTT
CASSPGQAREKLFF
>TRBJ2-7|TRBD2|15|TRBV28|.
TGTGCCAGCTGGGCCTCCGGGACTAACAGCTACGAGCAGTACTTC
CASWASGTNSYEQYF
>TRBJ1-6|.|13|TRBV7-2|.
TGTGCCAGCAGCTCGGAGGGGGGTTCACCCCTCCACTTT
CASSSEGGSPLHF
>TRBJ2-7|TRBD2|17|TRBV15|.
TGTGCCACCAGCAGACCTCCGGGACTAGAGGCCTCCTACGAGCAGTACTTC
CATSRPPGLEASYEQYF
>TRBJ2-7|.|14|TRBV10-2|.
TGCGCCAGCAGTGAGTCGACAGAATTTTACGAGCAGTACTTC
CASSESTEFYEQYF
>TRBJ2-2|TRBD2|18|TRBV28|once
TGTGCCAGCAGTTTTCGACAGACACTAGCGGGCTACACCGGGGAGCTGTTTTTT
CASSFRQTLAGYTGELFF
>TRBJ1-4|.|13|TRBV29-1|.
TGCAGCGTTAAGACGGCAACTAATGAAAAACTGTTTTTT
CSVKTATNEKLFF
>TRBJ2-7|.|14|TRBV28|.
TGTGCCAGCAGTCGTACAGGGTTCTCCTACGAGCAGTACTTC
CASSRTGFSYEQYF
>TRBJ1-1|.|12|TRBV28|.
TGTGCCAGCAAGTACGCCAACACTGAAGCTTTCTTT
CASKYANTEAFF
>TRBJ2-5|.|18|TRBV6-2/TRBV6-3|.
TGTGCCAGCAGTTACTCCGCGGACCTTGGAAAGGAGGGAGAGACCCAGTACTTC
CASSYSADLGKEGETQYF
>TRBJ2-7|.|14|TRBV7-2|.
TGTGCCAGCAGTTTTTTGGGACTCTCCGGGGGGCAGTACTTC
CASSFLGLSGGQYF
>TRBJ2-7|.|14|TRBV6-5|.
TGTGCCAGCAGTCCGCTAGGACTTGCCTACGAGCAGTACTTC
CASSPLGLAYEQYF
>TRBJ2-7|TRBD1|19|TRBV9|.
TGTGCCAGCAGCGTAGCCCGTAGACAGGGACGAAGGGCGGGTAGGGAGCAGTACTTC
CASSVARRQGRRAGREQYF
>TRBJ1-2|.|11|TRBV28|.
TGTGCCAGCAGCCTCGGGTTGGGCTACACCTTC
CASSLGLGYTF
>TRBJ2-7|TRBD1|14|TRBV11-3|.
TGTGCCAGCAGCTTAGGGGACAGGGCGGGAGAGCAGTACTTC
CASSLGDRAGEQYF
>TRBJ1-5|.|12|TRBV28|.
TGTGCCAGCAGGGGTAGCAATCAGCCCCAGCATTTT
CASRGSNQPQHF
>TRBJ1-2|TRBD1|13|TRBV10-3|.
TGTGCCATCCTTAGAGTGACAGGGAATGGCTACACCTTC
CAILRVTGNGYTF
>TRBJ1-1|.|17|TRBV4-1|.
TGCGCCAGCAGCCGAAGGACCCGGGAGACGCCGGCCACTGAAGCTTTCTTT
CASSRRTRETPATEAFF
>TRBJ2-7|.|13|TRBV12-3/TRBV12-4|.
TGTGCCAGCAGTTTCACCTGGATCTACGAGCAGTACTTC
CASSFTWIYEQYF
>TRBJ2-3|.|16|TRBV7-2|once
TGTGCCAGCAGCTTAGGGGTGCAGTCTAGCACAGATACGCAGTATTTT
CASSLGVQSSTDTQYF
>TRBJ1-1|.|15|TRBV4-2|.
TGTGCCAGCAGCCAGGCCCGGACCGGAGGCACTGAAGCTTTCTTT
CASSQARTGGTEAFF
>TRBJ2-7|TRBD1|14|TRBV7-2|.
TGTGCCAGCAGCTTAGGGGACAGGGTTTTCGAGCAGTACTTC
CASSLGDRVFEQYF
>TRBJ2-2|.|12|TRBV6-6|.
TGTGCCAGCGGTGGGACCATCGGGGAGCTGTTTTTT
CASGGTIGELFF
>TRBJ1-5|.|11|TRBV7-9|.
TGTGCCAGCAGGGGGGAAGGGCCCCAGCATTTT
CASRGEGPQHF
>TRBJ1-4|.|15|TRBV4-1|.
TGCGCCAGCAGCCAAGGGGCAGCCACTAATGAAAAACTGTTTTTT
CASSQGAATNEKLFF
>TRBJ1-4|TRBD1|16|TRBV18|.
TGTGCCAGCTCACCACGGACAGGGGGAACTAATGAAAAACTGTTTTTT
CASSPRTGGTNEKLFF
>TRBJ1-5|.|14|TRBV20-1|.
TGCAGTGCTAGTCGTCCGCTGAACAATCAGCCCCAGCATTTT
CSASRPLNNQPQHF
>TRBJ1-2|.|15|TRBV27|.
TGTGCCAGCAGTGATCGGGGTCTAGCTAACTATGGCTACACCTTC
CASSDRGLANYGYTF